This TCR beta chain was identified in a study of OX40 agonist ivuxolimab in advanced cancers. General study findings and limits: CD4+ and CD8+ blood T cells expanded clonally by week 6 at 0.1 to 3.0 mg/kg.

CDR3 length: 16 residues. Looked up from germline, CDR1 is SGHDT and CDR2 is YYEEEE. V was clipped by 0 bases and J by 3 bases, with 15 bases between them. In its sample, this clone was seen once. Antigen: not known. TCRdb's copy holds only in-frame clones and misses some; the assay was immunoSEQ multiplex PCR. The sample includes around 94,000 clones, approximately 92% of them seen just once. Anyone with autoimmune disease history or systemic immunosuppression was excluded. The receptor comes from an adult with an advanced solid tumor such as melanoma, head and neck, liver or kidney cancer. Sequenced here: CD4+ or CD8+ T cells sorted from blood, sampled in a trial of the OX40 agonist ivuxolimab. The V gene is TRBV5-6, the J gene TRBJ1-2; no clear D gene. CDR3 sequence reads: CASSLAGRNGHYGYTF. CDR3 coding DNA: TGTGCCAGCAGCTTGGCCGGCAGGAATGGGCACTATGGCTACACCTTC.